These T cell receptor beta chains were read from a single sample in a study of blood T cell repertoires in COVID-19. The repertoire was sequenced with immunoSEQ multiplex PCR; TCRdb's copy has only in-frame clones and lacks some. Found here are some 300,000 clones, approximately 90% of them singletons; the top ten hold under 2.5%. Sequences were obtained from PBMCs or T cells enriched from blood (not recorded which). Source of these receptors: a woman aged 55-69 years in a cohort exposed to, infected with or recovered from COVID-19 (not recorded which). CDR3s include the opening cysteine and the closing phenylalanine or tryptophan. Fields, in order: D gene, clone size, J gene, V gene, CDR3 length, CDR3 DNA, CDR3 protein. A D gene is named only where the DNA matches it firmly. Clone sizes are given selectively: once, few, many, or a class where the clone is expanded.

TRBD1	-	TRBJ2-1	TRBV6-2/TRBV6-3	17	TGTGCCAGCAGTTACTCGAGGACAGGGGGACGGATCGATGAGCAGTTCTTC	CASSYSRTGGRIDEQFF
TRBD1	few	TRBJ1-2	TRBV5-6	13	TGTGCCAGCAGCCTCGACAGGGCCGGTGGCTACACCTTC	CASSLDRAGGYTF
-	-	TRBJ2-7	TRBV20-1	15	TGCAGTGCTAGTTACCCTACAGGGTTAGCCTACGAGCAGTACTTC	CSASYPTGLAYEQYF
-	-	TRBJ1-6	TRBV14	14	TGTGCCAGCAGCCAAGACAGGGGTAATTCACCCCTCCACTTT	CASSQDRGNSPLHF
-	once	TRBJ1-2	TRBV7-2	13	TGTGCCAGCAGCTTTGCAGGGAACTATGGCTACACCTTC	CASSFAGNYGYTF
TRBD2	-	TRBJ2-7	TRBV7-2	16	TGTGCCAGCAGCTTAGAGGCTACAGCGGGGTCCTACGAGCAGTACTTC	CASSLEATAGSYEQYF
-	-	TRBJ1-1	TRBV11-2	14	TGTGCCAGCAGTTCCCGCGGGGGGAACACTGAAGCTTTCTTT	CASSSRGGNTEAFF
TRBD1	-	TRBJ2-7	TRBV12-3/TRBV12-4	13	TGTGCCAGTTCCGACAGGGTCAGTAACGAGCAGTACTTC	CASSDRVSNEQYF
-	-	TRBJ1-1	TRBV5-5	14	TGTGCCAGCAGCACCAGGGGAGAGAACACTGAAGCTTTCTTT	CASSTRGENTEAFF
-	-	TRBJ2-1	TRBV9	15	TGTGCCAGCAGCGTAGCGATCGGGATTTACAATGAGCAGTTCTTC	CASSVAIGIYNEQFF
-	once	TRBJ1-5	TRBV30	13	TGTGCCTGGAGTGGACCCGCGGGTCAGCCCCAGCATTTT	CAWSGPAGQPQHF
-	-	TRBJ1-5	TRBV9	13	TGTGCCAGCAGCGTAGATTATAATCAGCCCCAGCATTTT	CASSVDYNQPQHF
-	few	TRBJ2-1	TRBV5-1	15	TGCGCCAGCAGCTTGTTGGGGACTGCCTACAATGAGCAGTTCTTC	CASSLLGTAYNEQFF
-	once	TRBJ1-2	TRBV5-6	15	TGTGCCAGCAGCTTAGAGGTTAAAAGCAACTATGGCTACACCTTC	CASSLEVKSNYGYTF
TRBD2	-	TRBJ2-7	TRBV10-3	21	TGTGCCATCATACGTGACAGGCGAAGGCGACTAGCGGGAGGGCCACCCTACGAGCAGTACTTC	CAIIRDRRRRLAGGPPYEQYF
TRBD2	-	TRBJ2-5	TRBV25-1	15	TGTGCCAGCAGTGCCCCACTAGCGGTACGGGAGACCCAGTACTTC	CASSAPLAVRETQYF
TRBD1	-	TRBJ1-2	TRBV5-6	16	TGTGCCAGCAGCTTGATTGACAGGGGCGATAACTATGGCTACACCTTC	CASSLIDRGDNYGYTF
TRBD2	-	TRBJ2-5	TRBV7-9	15	TGTGCCAGCAGCCGCCGACTAGCGGGAGGGGAGACCCAGTACTTC	CASSRRLAGGETQYF
TRBD2	-	TRBJ2-3	TRBV3-1/TRBV3-2	16	TGTGCCAGCAGCCCCGGACTAGCGGCATTCACAGATACGCAGTATTTT	CASSPGLAAFTDTQYF